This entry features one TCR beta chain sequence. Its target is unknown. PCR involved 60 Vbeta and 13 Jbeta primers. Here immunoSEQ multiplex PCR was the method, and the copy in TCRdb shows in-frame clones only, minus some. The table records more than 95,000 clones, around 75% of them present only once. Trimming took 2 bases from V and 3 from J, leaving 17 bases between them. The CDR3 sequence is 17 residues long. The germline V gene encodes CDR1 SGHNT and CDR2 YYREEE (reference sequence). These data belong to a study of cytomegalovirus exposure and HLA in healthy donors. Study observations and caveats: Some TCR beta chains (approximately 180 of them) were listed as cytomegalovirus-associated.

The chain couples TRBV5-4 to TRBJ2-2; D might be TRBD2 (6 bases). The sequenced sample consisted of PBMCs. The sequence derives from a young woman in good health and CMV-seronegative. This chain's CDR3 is CASSLGLAFRDTGELFF. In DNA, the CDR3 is TGTGCCAGCAGCTTAGGGCTAGCGTTTAGGGACACCGGGGAGCTGTTTTTT. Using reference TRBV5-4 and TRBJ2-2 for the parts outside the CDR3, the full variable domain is ETGVTQSPTHLIKTRGQQVTLRCSSQSGHNTVSWYQQALGQGPQFIFQYYREEENGRGNFPPRFSGLQFPNYSSELNVNALELDDSALYLCASSLGLAFRDTGELFFGEGSRLTVL.